A single sample gave rise to the 6 T cell receptor beta chains below, sequenced in a study of cytomegalovirus exposure and HLA in healthy donors. Primers: 60 Vbeta forward and 13 Jbeta reverse. Repertoires were generated with immunoSEQ multiplex PCR, while TCRdb's copy carries only in-frame clones and drops some. The profile covers around 95,000 clones, with around 74% appearing a single time and 1.8% taken by the ten largest. The sequencing input was PBMCs. Receptor source: a male donor in good health and CMV-seronegative.

The chain uses TRBV10-3 and TRBJ2-2, with 8 nucleotides matching TRBD1. Trimming cost V 0 bases and J 5 bases; bases outside gene matches: 2. The CDR3 is 15 residues long. CDR1 is ENHRY, CDR2 SYGVKD, per germline. In DNA, the CDR3 is TGTGCCATCAGTGAGTCGGGACAGGTAACCGGGGAGCTGTTTTTT. Its protein is CAISESGQVTGELFF.

By share, this clone ranks as medium-sized. Other nucleotide sequences in the sample specify the same CDR3. This rearrangement joins TRBV6-4 to TRBJ2-1; 9 bases fit TRBD2. V shed 0 bases and J 3 bases; nucleotides not matched to a gene: 0. Germline CDR1 is MRHNA and CDR2 is SNTAGT. This CDR3 is 15 amino acids long. CDR3 nucleotide sequence: TGTGCCAGCAGTGACTCTAGCGGGAGCTACAATGAGCAGTTCTTC. It codes for CASSDSSGSYNEQFF.

The V and J genes are TRBV7-9 and TRBJ2-7; a weak D match, TRBD1 (5 bases). Germline V lookup: CDR1 SEHNR, CDR2 FQNEAQ (reference sequence). This CDR3 contains 14 residues. Trimming removed 5 bases from V and 3 bases from J, with 14 bases in between. This CDR3 reads CASSQTDGHYEQYF. The DNA of the CDR3 is TGTGCCAGCAGCCAAACGGACGGACACTACGAGCAGTACTTC.

This clone was seen only a few times. The V call is TRBV7-3, the J call TRBJ1-1, with a weak D call TRBD1 (5 bases). CDR1 SGHTA and CDR2 FQGTGA come from the germline V gene. The CDR3 extends over 15 amino acids. Between the trimmed V and J ends, which lost 5 bases and 5 bases, there was a span of 18 bases. The CDR3 here is CASSQTRAGRTEAFF. CDR3 DNA: TGTGCCAGCAGCCAGACCCGGGCAGGGCGGACTGAAGCTTTCTTT.

This chain joins TRBV7-2 and TRBJ2-5, with a tentative D call TRBD1 (7 bases). Trimming pared 1 base from V and 4 bases from J, leaving 13 bases between. The length of the CDR3 is 15 residues. The germline gives CDR1 SGHTA, CDR2 FQGNSA. The CDR3 reads CASSLVPGGGETQYF. CDR3 nucleotides: TGTGCCAGCAGCTTAGTACCAGGGGGAGGAGAGACCCAGTACTTC.

This chain joins TRBV29-1 and TRBJ2-1; 7 bases align to TRBD2. V gave up 1 base and J gave up 6 bases; unmatched junction bases: 6. The CDR3 extends over 14 amino acids. From germline, CDR1 is SQVTM and CDR2 ANQGSEA. The CDR3 loop is CSVEGEGQGNEQFF. The CDR3, as DNA: TGCAGCGTTGAAGGGGAGGGCCAAGGCAATGAGCAGTTCTTC.